A selection of T cell receptor beta chains follows, all from one sample in a study of cytomegalovirus exposure and HLA in healthy donors. Method: immunoSEQ multiplex PCR; TCRdb's copy keeps in-frame clones and lacks some. The sample contains around 170,000 clones, around 72% of which appear only once. What was sequenced was PBMCs. The receptors originated from a woman in her forties or fifties in good health and CMV-seropositive. Each CDR3 is given with its conserved first and last residue. A D gene is named only where the DNA matches it firmly. Some rows have no size entry. The others give once, few or many, or a class for an expanded clone.

J gene,D gene,clone size,V gene,CDR3 length,CDR3 protein,CDR3 DNA
TRBJ1-4,.,once,TRBV5-4,14,CASSPIGGNEKLFF,TGTGCCAGCAGCCCGATAGGAGGAAATGAAAAACTGTTTTTT
TRBJ1-2,.,.,TRBV28,12,CASTGDNYGYTF,TGTGCCAGCACAGGGGATAACTATGGCTACACCTTC
TRBJ2-2,TRBD2,.,TRBV7-2,17,CASSPRARREGTGELFF,TGTGCCAGCAGCCCACGGGCCAGGCGGGAGGGCACCGGGGAGCTGTTTTTT
TRBJ1-1,TRBD1,.,TRBV7-2,16,CASILDRGRWNTEAFF,TGTGCCAGCATCCTTGACAGGGGGCGTTGGAACACTGAAGCTTTCTTT
TRBJ2-1,TRBD1,.,TRBV5-1,14,CASSYGQGSNEQFF,TGCGCCAGCAGCTACGGACAGGGTAGCAATGAGCAGTTCTTC
TRBJ2-2,.,.,TRBV28,14,CASSPRTEVGELFF,TGTGCCAGCAGTCCCAGGACAGAGGTCGGGGAGCTGTTTTTT
TRBJ2-1,.,few,TRBV21-1,17,CAVRSRTSGGAYNEQFF,TGTGCCGTTCGAAGTAGAACTAGCGGGGGAGCCTACAATGAGCAGTTCTTC
TRBJ2-7,.,once,TRBV30,11,CAWTTSYEQYF,TGTGCCTGGACTACGTCCTACGAGCAGTACTTC
TRBJ2-5,TRBD1,.,TRBV10-2,12,CASSGDRETQYF,TGCGCCAGCAGTGGGGACAGGGAGACCCAGTACTTC
TRBJ1-1,.,.,TRBV30,15,CAWSRDARGSTEAFF,TGTGCCTGGAGTCGTGACGCTAGGGGGAGCACTGAAGCTTTCTTT
TRBJ1-2,TRBD1,.,TRBV5-4,15,CASSNDFGQGRIYTF,TGTGCCAGCAGCAACGACTTCGGACAGGGGCGGATCTACACCTTC
TRBJ1-6,.,.,TRBV15,15,CATDLGAGVNSPLHF,TGTGCCACCGATCTCGGTGCAGGGGTCAATTCACCCCTCCACTTT
TRBJ1-6,.,.,TRBV6-5,13,CASSYNRNSPLHF,TGTGCCAGCAGTTACAACAGAAATTCACCCCTCCACTTT
TRBJ1-6,.,.,TRBV11-3,15,CASSLGTIRNSPLHF,TGTGCCAGCAGCTTAGGGACTATAAGAAATTCACCCCTCCACTTT
TRBJ1-2,.,.,TRBV7-9,14,CASSLDRDVAGYTF,TGTGCCAGCAGCTTAGACAGGGACGTAGCTGGCTACACCTTC
TRBJ1-3,.,.,TRBV6-5,13,CASSTAGADTIYF,TGTGCCAGCAGTACGGCGGGGGCGGACACCATATATTTT
TRBJ2-2,.,once,TRBV5-1,13,CASSLDRPGELFF,TGCGCCAGCAGCCTCGACAGGCCCGGGGAGCTGTTTTTT